The clone carrying this T cell receptor (beta chain) was detected only once. Germline values: CDR1 MNHEY, CDR2 SVGAGI. This CDR3 comprises 13 residues. V dropped 6 bases and J dropped 7; count of bases not matched to a gene: 2. These data are taken from a study of blood T cell repertoires in COVID-19. Looking at the study overall: Samples of COVID-19 (acute and convalescent) were obtained from the United States, Italy and Spain. T cells, B-cell-depleted T cells, or PBMCs supplied cDNA or gDNA.

Original processing methods: Estimation of nucleated cell counts was performed using reference gene primer amplification. The method was immunoSEQ multiplex PCR; TCRdb's version includes in-frame clones alone and lacks a portion of them. From that table come the V and J calls and clone size; the DNA was used to work out D and trimming. This sample has over 150,000 clones, with 70% to 85% found just once. The sequenced material came from peripheral blood. The clonotype comes from a woman aged 45-60 years with acute or convalescent COVID-19. This chain uses TRBV6-5 with TRBJ2-3; 12 positions agree with TRBD1. The CDR3 DNA sequence: TGTGCCAGCAGGGGACAGGGGGCAAATACGCAGTATTTT. Its protein is CASRGQGANTQYF.